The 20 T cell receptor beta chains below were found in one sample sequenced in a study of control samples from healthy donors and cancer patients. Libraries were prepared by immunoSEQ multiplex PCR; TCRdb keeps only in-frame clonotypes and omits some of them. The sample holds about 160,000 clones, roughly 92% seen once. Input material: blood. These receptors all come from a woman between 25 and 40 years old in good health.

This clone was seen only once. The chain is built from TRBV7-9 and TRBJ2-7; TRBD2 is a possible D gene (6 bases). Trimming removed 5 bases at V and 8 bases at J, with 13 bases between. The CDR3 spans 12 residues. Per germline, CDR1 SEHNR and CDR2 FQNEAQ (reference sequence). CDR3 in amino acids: CASSGRPFKQYF. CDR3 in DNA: TGTGCCAGCAGCGGGAGGCCCTTTAAGCAGTACTTC.

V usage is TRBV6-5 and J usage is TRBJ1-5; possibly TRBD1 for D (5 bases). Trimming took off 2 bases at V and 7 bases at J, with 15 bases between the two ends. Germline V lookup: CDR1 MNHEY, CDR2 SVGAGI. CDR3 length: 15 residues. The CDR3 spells CASSYGPAGGQPQHF. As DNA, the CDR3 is TGTGCCAGCAGTTACGGTCCTGCGGGGGGACAGCCCCAGCATTTT.

The CDR3 region has the DNA TGTGCCAGCAGCTTGGGTAGCGGGAACTATGGCTACACCTTC. Translating it yields CASSLGSGNYGYTF. The chain couples TRBV5-6 to TRBJ1-2; D uncertain. Germline-derived CDR1 and CDR2 are SGHDT and YYEEEE. V lost 0 bases, J lost 2 bases, and 8 bases lay in between. This CDR3 comprises 14 residues.

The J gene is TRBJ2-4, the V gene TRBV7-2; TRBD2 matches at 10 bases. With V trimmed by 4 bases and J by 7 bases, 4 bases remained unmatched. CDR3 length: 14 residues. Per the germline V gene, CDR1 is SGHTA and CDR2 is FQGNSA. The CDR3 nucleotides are TGTGCCAGCAGCTCGGGGACTAGCGCTAACATTCAGTACTTC. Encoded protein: CASSSGTSANIQYF.

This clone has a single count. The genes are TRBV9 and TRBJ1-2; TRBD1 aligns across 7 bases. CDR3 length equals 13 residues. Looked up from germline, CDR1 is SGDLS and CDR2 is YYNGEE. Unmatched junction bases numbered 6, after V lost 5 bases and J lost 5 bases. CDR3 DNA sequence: TGTGCCAGCAGTGCGGGACAGAGTTATGGCTACACCTTC. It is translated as CASSAGQSYGYTF.

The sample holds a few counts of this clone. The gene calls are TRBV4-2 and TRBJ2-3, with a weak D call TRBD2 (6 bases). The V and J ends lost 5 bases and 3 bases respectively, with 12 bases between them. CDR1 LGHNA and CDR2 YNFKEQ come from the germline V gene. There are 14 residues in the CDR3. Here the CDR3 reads CASSERLETDTQYF. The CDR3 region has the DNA TGTGCCAGCAGCGAGAGACTAGAAACAGATACGCAGTATTTT.

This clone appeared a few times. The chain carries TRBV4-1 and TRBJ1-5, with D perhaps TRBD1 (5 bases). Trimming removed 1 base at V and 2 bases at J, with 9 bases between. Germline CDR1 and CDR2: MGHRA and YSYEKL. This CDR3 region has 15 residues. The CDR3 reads CASSQAGGGNQPQHF. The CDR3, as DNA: TGCGCCAGCAGCCAAGCGGGAGGGGGCAATCAGCCCCAGCATTTT.

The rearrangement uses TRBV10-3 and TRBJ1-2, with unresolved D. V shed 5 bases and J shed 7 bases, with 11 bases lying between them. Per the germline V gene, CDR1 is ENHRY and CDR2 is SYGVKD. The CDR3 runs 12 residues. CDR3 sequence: CAISWAGSGYTF. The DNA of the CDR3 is TGTGCCATCAGTTGGGCGGGCTCTGGCTACACCTTC.

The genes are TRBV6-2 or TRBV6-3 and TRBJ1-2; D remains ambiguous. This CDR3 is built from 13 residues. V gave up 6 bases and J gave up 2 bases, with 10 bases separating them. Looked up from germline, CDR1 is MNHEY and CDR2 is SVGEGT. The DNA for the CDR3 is TGTGCCAGCAGCCTCCAGAGAAACTATGGCTACACCTTC. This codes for CASSLQRNYGYTF.

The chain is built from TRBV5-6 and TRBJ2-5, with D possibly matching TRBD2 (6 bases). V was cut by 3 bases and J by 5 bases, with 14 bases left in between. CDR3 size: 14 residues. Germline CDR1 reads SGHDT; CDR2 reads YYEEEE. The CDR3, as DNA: TGTGCCAGCAGCTCCCAGGAGGGCCGGGAGACCCAGTACTTC. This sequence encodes CASSSQEGRETQYF.

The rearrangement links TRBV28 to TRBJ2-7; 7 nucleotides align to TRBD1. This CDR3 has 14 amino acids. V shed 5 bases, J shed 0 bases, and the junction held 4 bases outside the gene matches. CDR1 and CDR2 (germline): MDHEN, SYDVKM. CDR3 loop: CASSHRGNSYEQYF. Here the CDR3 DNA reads TGTGCCAGCAGTCACAGGGGTAACTCCTACGAGCAGTACTTC.

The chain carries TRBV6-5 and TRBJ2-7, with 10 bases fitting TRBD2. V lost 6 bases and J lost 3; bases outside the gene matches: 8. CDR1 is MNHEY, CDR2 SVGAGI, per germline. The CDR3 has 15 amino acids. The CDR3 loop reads CASRLTSGAFYEQYF. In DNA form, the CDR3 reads TGTGCCAGCAGACTTACTAGCGGGGCCTTCTACGAGCAGTACTTC.

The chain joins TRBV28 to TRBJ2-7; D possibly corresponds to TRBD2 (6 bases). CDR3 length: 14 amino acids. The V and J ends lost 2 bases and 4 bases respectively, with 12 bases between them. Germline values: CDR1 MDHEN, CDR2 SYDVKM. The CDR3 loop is CASSLRGRRYEQYF. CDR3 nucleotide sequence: TGTGCCAGCAGTTTACGGGGGAGGCGGTACGAGCAGTACTTC.

CDR3 nucleotide sequence: TGTGCCAGCAGCTTAGGTGCAGGCGGCAATGAAAAACTGTTTTTT. Translation: CASSLGAGGNEKLFF. The chain links TRBV7-9 to TRBJ1-4; no clear D. CDR1 SEHNR and CDR2 FQNEAQ come from the germline V gene (reference sequence). V shed 1 base and J shed 5 bases, with 11 bases lying between them. The CDR3 runs 15 residues.

CDR3: CASSPDRGAFNSPLHF. CDR3 DNA sequence: TGTGCCAGCAGCCCAGACAGGGGCGCCTTTAATTCACCCCTCCACTTT. The rearrangement uses TRBV28 and TRBJ1-6, with 8 bases lining up with TRBD1. The V and J ends lost 6 bases and 6 bases, in that order; junction bases with no gene match: 10. Per germline, CDR1 MDHEN and CDR2 SYDVKM. The CDR3 runs 16 residues.

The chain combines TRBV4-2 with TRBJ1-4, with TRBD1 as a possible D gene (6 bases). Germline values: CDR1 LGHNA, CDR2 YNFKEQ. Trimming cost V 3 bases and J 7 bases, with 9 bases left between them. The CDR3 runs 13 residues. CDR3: CASSQGAGEKLFF. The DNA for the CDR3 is TGTGCCAGCAGCCAGGGGGCAGGTGAAAAACTGTTTTTT.

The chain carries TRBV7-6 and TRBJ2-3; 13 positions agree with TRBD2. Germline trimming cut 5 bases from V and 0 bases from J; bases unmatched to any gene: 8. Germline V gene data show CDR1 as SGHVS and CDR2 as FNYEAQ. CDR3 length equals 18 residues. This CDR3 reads CASSLSRLAGGSTDTQYF. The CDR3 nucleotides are TGTGCCAGCAGCCTAAGCCGACTAGCGGGAGGCAGCACAGATACGCAGTATTTT.

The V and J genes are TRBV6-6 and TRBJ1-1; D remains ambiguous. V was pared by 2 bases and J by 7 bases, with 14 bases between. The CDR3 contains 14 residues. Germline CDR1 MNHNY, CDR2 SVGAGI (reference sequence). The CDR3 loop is CASSYAGRAVEAFF. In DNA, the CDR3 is TGTGCCAGCAGTTACGCGGGCAGAGCGGTTGAAGCTTTCTTT.

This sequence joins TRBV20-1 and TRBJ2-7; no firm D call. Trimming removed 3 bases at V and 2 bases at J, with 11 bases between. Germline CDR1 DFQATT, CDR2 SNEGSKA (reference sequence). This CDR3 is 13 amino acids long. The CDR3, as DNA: TGCAGTGCTAGTCGTGGGCTTACCTACGAGCAGTACTTC. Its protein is CSASRGLTYEQYF.

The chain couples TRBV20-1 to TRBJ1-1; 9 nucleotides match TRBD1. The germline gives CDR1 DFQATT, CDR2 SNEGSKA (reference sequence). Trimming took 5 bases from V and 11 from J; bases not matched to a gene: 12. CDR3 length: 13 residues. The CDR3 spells CSARETGGQRAFF. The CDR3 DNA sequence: TGCAGTGCTCGTGAAACAGGGGGCCAGCGGGCTTTCTTT.